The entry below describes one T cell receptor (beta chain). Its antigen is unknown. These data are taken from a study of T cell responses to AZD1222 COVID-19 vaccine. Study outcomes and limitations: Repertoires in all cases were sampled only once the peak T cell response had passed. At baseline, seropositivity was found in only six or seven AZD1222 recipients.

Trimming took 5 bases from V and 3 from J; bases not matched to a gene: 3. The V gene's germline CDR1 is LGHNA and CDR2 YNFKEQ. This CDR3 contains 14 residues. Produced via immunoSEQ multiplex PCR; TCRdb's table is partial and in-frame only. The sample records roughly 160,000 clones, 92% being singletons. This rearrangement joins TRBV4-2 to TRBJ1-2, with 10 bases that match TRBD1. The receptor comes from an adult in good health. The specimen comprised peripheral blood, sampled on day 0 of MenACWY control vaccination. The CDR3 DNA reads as TGTGCCAGCAGCGTAGGGACAGGGGACTATGGCTACACCTTC. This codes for CASSVGTGDYGYTF.